The present T cell receptor beta chain was sequenced within a study of OX40 agonist ivuxolimab in advanced cancers. Background on the study: The group had a mean age of roughly 56 years, ranged from about 23 to 79, and was 82.7% male.

Clones were sequenced by immunoSEQ multiplex PCR, and TCRdb holds only the in-frame ones, with some missing. The sample contains tens of thousands of clones, around 87% of which appear only once. Overall study results and limits: The study observed clonal expansion of CD4+ and CD8+ blood T cells by week 6 at 0.1 to 3.0 mg/kg. Clonal expansion in partial responders at 0.1-3.0 mg/kg ranked among the lowest.

Patients were excluded for autoimmune disease history or systemic immunosuppression. Germline loops: CDR1 ENHRY, CDR2 SYGVKD. The CDR3 has 14 residues. V lost 3 bases and J lost 0, with 6 bases in between. With regard to this clone: Its antigen is as yet unknown.

This receptor was identified in an adult with an advanced solid tumor such as melanoma, head and neck, liver or kidney cancer. Sample: CD4+ or CD8+ T cells sorted from blood, taken in a trial of the OX40 agonist ivuxolimab. This rearrangement joins TRBV10-3 to TRBJ1-5; D is undetermined. Here the CDR3 reads CAISEQISNQPQHF. CDR3 DNA: TGTGCCATCAGTGAACAGATTAGCAATCAGCCCCAGCATTTT.